Listed below are T cell receptor beta chains from one sample, sequenced in a study of cytomegalovirus exposure and HLA in healthy donors. Clones were sequenced by immunoSEQ multiplex PCR, and TCRdb holds only the in-frame ones, with some missing. This sample's table reports about 91,000 clones. Sequenced sample: PBMCs. These receptors came from a woman aged 25 to 39 in good health and CMV-seronegative. Each CDR3 is given with its conserved first and last residue. Each record gives: clone size, V gene, D gene, J gene, CDR3 DNA, CDR3 protein. A D gene is named only where the DNA matches it firmly. Clone size is given for some rows only: seen once, a few or many times, or a class if the clone is expanded.

-	TRBV7-3	TRBD1	TRBJ2-2	TGTGCCAGCAGCTTAAGGGCCCCCACAGGGGTTGGCGGGGAGCTGTTTTTT	CASSLRAPTGVGGELFF
-	TRBV28	TRBD2	TRBJ2-3	TGTGCCAGCAGTCCCCGGACTAGCGGGAGGGAGGTCACAGATACGCAGTATTTT	CASSPRTSGREVTDTQYF
-	TRBV7-9	-	TRBJ1-6	TGTGCCAGCAGCTTGGGCCATAACTCCTATAATTCACCCCTCCACTTT	CASSLGHNSYNSPLHF
-	TRBV11-3	TRBD1	TRBJ2-7	TGTGCCAGCAGCTTAGGACAGGGGACCTTCTACGAGCAGTACTTC	CASSLGQGTFYEQYF
-	TRBV30	-	TRBJ1-3	TGTGCCTGGAGTGTAGGGGCAGTAGGAAACACCATATATTTT	CAWSVGAVGNTIYF
-	TRBV7-3	-	TRBJ2-7	TGTGCCAGCAGCTTAATAGCGCGGGGCGAGCAGTACTTC	CASSLIARGEQYF
-	TRBV27	-	TRBJ1-5	TGTGCCAGCAGTTTACACTCGGGGGGTCAGCCCCAGCATTTT	CASSLHSGGQPQHF
-	TRBV7-9	TRBD1	TRBJ1-2	TGTGCCAGCAGCTCGGGGGGGACAGGGGGTGACTATGGCTACACCTTC	CASSSGGTGGDYGYTF
-	TRBV28	-	TRBJ1-6	TGTGCCAGCAGTTTCACAGCCTATAATTCACCCCTCCACTTT	CASSFTAYNSPLHF
-	TRBV29-1	TRBD1	TRBJ2-7	TGCAGCGTGAGGACAGGGGGCTACGAGCAGTACTTC	CSVRTGGYEQYF
-	TRBV19	-	TRBJ2-3	TGTGCCAGTAGTATGGTCGGGAGCACAGATACGCAGTATTTT	CASSMVGSTDTQYF
-	TRBV7-3	-	TRBJ1-2	TGTGCCAGCAGCGCGGATGTGGGTGGTAGAGGCTACACCTTC	CASSADVGGRGYTF
-	TRBV27	TRBD2	TRBJ2-1	TGTGCCAGCAGTCCAGGGACTAGCGGGAGGAACTATGAGCAGTTCTTC	CASSPGTSGRNYEQFF
-	TRBV2	-	TRBJ2-1	TGTGCCACTCTGGGCCCCAATGAGCAGTTCTTC	CATLGPNEQFF
-	TRBV7-9	TRBD2	TRBJ2-7	TGTGCCAGCTCGGGACTAGCGGGACACGAGCAGTACTTC	CASSGLAGHEQYF
-	TRBV6-6	-	TRBJ1-6	TGTGCCAGCAAAAAGCAGGATTCACCCCTCCACTTT	CASKKQDSPLHF
-	TRBV7-2	-	TRBJ2-1	TGTGCCAGCAGCTTAAAGGGCGGGAAGACGCTCTACAATGAGCAGTTCTTC	CASSLKGGKTLYNEQFF
-	TRBV10-3	TRBD1	TRBJ1-6	TGTGCCATCAGTCAAGAACAGGGGAGGAATTCACCCCTCCACTTT	CAISQEQGRNSPLHF
-	TRBV6-4	-	TRBJ2-6	TGTGCCAGCAGTGACTCGAGCTCTGGGGCCAACGTCCTGACTTTC	CASSDSSSGANVLTF
-	TRBV18	TRBD1	TRBJ1-1	TGTGCCAGCTCACCCACGACAGGGGGGAGCACTGAAGCTTTCTTT	CASSPTTGGSTEAFF
-	TRBV5-8	-	TRBJ1-5	TGTGCCAGCAGCTTGTTTCAGGTTAGCAATCAGCCCCAGCATTTT	CASSLFQVSNQPQHF
-	TRBV6-6	-	TRBJ2-5	TGTGCCAGCAGTGGAAACCGGGTCCAAGAGACCCAGTACTTC	CASSGNRVQETQYF
-	TRBV7-3	TRBD2	TRBJ2-2	TGTGCCAGCAGCTTAAATCCCCACGGGAGGGGTACCGGGGAGCTGTTTTTT	CASSLNPHGRGTGELFF
-	TRBV5-4	-	TRBJ1-2	TGTGCCAGCAGCTTAACCAGCGGTGGCTACACCTTC	CASSLTSGGYTF
-	TRBV30	-	TRBJ2-7	TGTGCCTGGACTCGGGGGACTCCCTACGAGCAGTACTTC	CAWTRGTPYEQYF
-	TRBV18	-	TRBJ2-3	TGTGCCAGCTCACAGGCGGGGACAGATACGCAGTATTTT	CASSQAGTDTQYF
-	TRBV5-4	TRBD2	TRBJ2-3	TGTGCCAGCAGCAAAAGCGGGAGGGCCTCAGATACGCAGTATTTT	CASSKSGRASDTQYF
-	TRBV5-1	-	TRBJ1-1	TGCGCCAGCAGCTTGGAGCGGGGGTTGTTTACTGAAGCTTTCTTT	CASSLERGLFTEAFF
-	TRBV5-4	TRBD2	TRBJ2-7	TGTGCCAGCAGCTTGGGAGTAGCGGGGCGCTACGAGCAGTACTTC	CASSLGVAGRYEQYF
-	TRBV5-4	-	TRBJ2-7	TGTGCCAGCAGCTTGGAAGCAGGGTTAGCCTACGAGCAGTACTTC	CASSLEAGLAYEQYF
-	TRBV29-1	TRBD1	TRBJ2-7	TGCAGCGGGGGACAGGGAAAAGAGCAGTACTTC	CSGGQGKEQYF
-	TRBV6-1	-	TRBJ2-7	TGTGCCAGCTCCTCCCCCCCCTACGAGCAGTACTTC	CASSSPPYEQYF
-	TRBV27	TRBD1	TRBJ2-1	TGTGCCAGCAGTCCATCAGGAGGGACAGGGATGGGCGAGCAGTTCTTC	CASSPSGGTGMGEQFF
-	TRBV4-2	TRBD1	TRBJ1-4	TGTGCCAGCAGCCTCACCGGGACAGGGGGGGAAAAACTGTTTTTT	CASSLTGTGGEKLFF
-	TRBV7-3	TRBD1	TRBJ2-1	TGTGCCAGCAGCCTCCGGGACAGCCCATACAATGAGCAGTTCTTC	CASSLRDSPYNEQFF
-	TRBV7-3	TRBD2	TRBJ2-5	TGTGCCAGCAGCTTAACAGGTAGCGGGACGGCGGAGACCCAGTACTTC	CASSLTGSGTAETQYF
-	TRBV4-2	-	TRBJ2-1	TGTGCCAGCAGCCAAGAGGCAGGGTTTCGGTACAATGAGCAGTTCTTC	CASSQEAGFRYNEQFF
-	TRBV6-1	TRBD2	TRBJ2-2	TGTGCCAGCAGTGAAGCCGGGACTAGACCCGGGGAGCTGTTTTTT	CASSEAGTRPGELFF
-	TRBV6-4	-	TRBJ1-5	TGTGCCAGCAGTGACAGCGGGAATCAGCCCCAGCATTTT	CASSDSGNQPQHF
-	TRBV7-3	TRBD1	TRBJ2-7	TGTGCCAGCAGCTTAACTGGACAGGGCTACGAGCAGTACTTC	CASSLTGQGYEQYF
-	TRBV4-1	TRBD2	TRBJ2-7	TGCGCCAGCAGCCAAGAAAAGACTAGCGGGAGTTACGAGCAGTACTTC	CASSQEKTSGSYEQYF
medium-sized	TRBV2	TRBD1	TRBJ1-5	TGTGCCAGCAGGGGACAGGTTAGCAATCAGCCCCAGCATTTT	CASRGQVSNQPQHF
-	TRBV6-5	-	TRBJ2-1	TGTGCCAGCAGTCCCCTTAGGGGAACTTACAATGAGCAGTTCTTC	CASSPLRGTYNEQFF
-	TRBV2	TRBD2	TRBJ2-5	TGTGCCAGCAGTGACGGACTAGCGGAAGAGACCCAGTACTTC	CASSDGLAEETQYF
-	TRBV7-9	TRBD2	TRBJ2-3	TGTGCCATTCTGGGACTAGTCTTCCCCACAGATACGCAGTATTTT	CAILGLVFPTDTQYF
-	TRBV29-1	TRBD1	TRBJ2-2	TGCAGCGTTGGGGGTAGTCGGACAGGGTCTCCCGGGGAGCTGTTTTTT	CSVGGSRTGSPGELFF
-	TRBV4-2	TRBD1	TRBJ1-1	TGTGCCAGCAGCCAAACTCCAGGGGGCCAGAACACTGAAGCTTTCTTT	CASSQTPGGQNTEAFF
-	TRBV9	TRBD1	TRBJ1-1	TGTGCCAGCAGCGTTGGACAGGGTACCACTGAAGCTTTCTTT	CASSVGQGTTEAFF
-	TRBV27	-	TRBJ2-7	TGTGCCAGCAGTTTCGGGGCAGGGGTGGGGGAGCAGTACTTC	CASSFGAGVGEQYF
-	TRBV29-1	-	TRBJ2-3	TGCAGCGTTCTCCGTTCCACAGATACGCAGTATTTT	CSVLRSTDTQYF
-	TRBV18	TRBD1	TRBJ1-2	TGTGCCAGCTCCTACGACAGGGTAGGAGGCTACACCTTC	CASSYDRVGGYTF
-	TRBV12-5	TRBD2	TRBJ2-3	TGTGCTAGTGGTTTGGGGGGGGGAGCAGATACGCAGTATTTT	CASGLGGGADTQYF
-	TRBV28	-	TRBJ2-7	TGTGCCAGCAGGGGCCTTTTAATCCGCAACGAGCAGTACTTC	CASRGLLIRNEQYF
-	TRBV9	-	TRBJ2-1	TGTGCCAGCAGCGCCTGGGACTTTAATGAGCAGTTCTTC	CASSAWDFNEQFF
-	TRBV6-5	-	TRBJ1-1	TGTGCCAGCAGCCCGACATGGGTCCGGATTGAAGCTTTCTTT	CASSPTWVRIEAFF
-	TRBV19	-	TRBJ1-2	TGTGCCAGTAGTACCCGCGAGACAGGCGCCTATGGCTACACCTTC	CASSTRETGAYGYTF
-	TRBV16	-	TRBJ1-2	TGTGCCAGCAGCAAGGTTGGGCCCGATCCAGCTAACTATGGCTACACCTTC	CASSKVGPDPANYGYTF
-	TRBV19	TRBD1	TRBJ1-5	TGTGCCAGTAAGGGACAGGAGAATCAGCCCCAGCATTTT	CASKGQENQPQHF
-	TRBV5-6	-	TRBJ1-3	TGTGCCAGCAGCCGGAGAGGGCCGGGAAACACCATATATTTT	CASSRRGPGNTIYF